This passage covers 20 T cell receptor beta chains from one sample sequenced in a study of T cell repertoires in cytomegalovirus infection. Using its own MiXCR run on the reads, TCRdb lists one record per CDR3 protein. The sample consists of under 850,000 distinct CDR3 sequences, 35% of them appearing once. The sequencing sample was made of PBMCs. The receptors shown here come from a human donor in good health (CMV status not recorded). Some clones in this sample may be carry-over from other donors' samples.

As for this clonotype: It may be a read error: a sequence one base away is much more abundant. J is TRBJ1-2 and V is TRBV7-2; no definite D call. V was shortened by 4 bases and J by 8 bases, with 11 bases between the two germline ends. The germline gives CDR1 SGHTA, CDR2 FQGNSA. This CDR3 spans 12 amino acids. The CDR3 sequence is CASSSAYGGYTF. The CDR3 coding sequence is TGTGCCAGCAGCTCAGCTTACGGAGGCTACACCTTC.

This clonotype was found a few times. This chain joins TRBV18 and TRBJ2-1; D might be TRBD2 (7 bases). V lost 2 bases, J lost 0 bases, and 23 bases lay in between. CDR3 length equals 20 residues. From germline, CDR1 is KGHSH and CDR2 LQKENI. CDR3 DNA sequence: TGTGCCAGCTCACCAGGAGTAGCGTGGGGGGGCAAAAGCTCCTACAATGAGCAGTTCTTC. It is translated as CASSPGVAWGGKSSYNEQFF.

The V gene is TRBV11-2, the J gene TRBJ2-1, with 10 bases matching TRBD1. This CDR3 comprises 16 residues. V was pared by 5 bases and J by 7 bases, with 11 bases of the junction left unmatched. Germline V gene data show CDR1 as SGHAT and CDR2 as FQNNGV. CDR3 region: CASSPPPGQGSNEQFF. The CDR3 nucleotides read TGTGCCAGCAGCCCGCCGCCGGGACAGGGGTCGAATGAGCAGTTCTTC.

The chain has TRBV7-9 and TRBJ2-5; TRBD2 matches at 12 bases. The junction had 7 bases not matched to a gene; V was cut back by 6 bases and J by 2 bases. CDR3 length: 16 amino acids. Germline values: CDR1 SEHNR, CDR2 FQNEAQ (reference sequence). The CDR3 DNA is TGTGCCAGCAGGACCCTACTAGCGGGGGGTCAAGAGACCCAGTACTTC. This sequence encodes CASRTLLAGGQETQYF.

This clonotype was found a few times. The chain is built from TRBV6-1 and TRBJ2-3; 9 bases line up with TRBD1. CDR1 MNHNS and CDR2 SASEGT come from the germline V gene. This CDR3 has 17 amino acids. The V segment lost 6 bases and the J segment 8 bases; nucleotides outside the gene matches: 18. CDR3 DNA sequence: TGTGCCAGCAGACTACAATCGGGACAGGGTTCTATCGGTACGCAGTATTTT. Its translation is CASRLQSGQGSIGTQYF.

This chain connects TRBV15 to TRBJ2-7; D remains ambiguous. The germline V gene has CDR1 LNHNV and CDR2 YYDKDF (reference sequence). The CDR3 runs 13 residues. With 0 bases removed from V and 4 bases from J, the gap between germline ends came to 7 bases. CDR3 protein: CATSRDLGYEQYF. CDR3 nucleotide sequence: TGTGCCACCAGCAGAGATCTGGGGTACGAGCAGTACTTC.

The J gene is TRBJ1-4, the V gene TRBV25-1; 7 positions agree with TRBD1. CDR3 length: 15 residues. Unmatched junction bases numbered 6, after V lost 5 bases and J lost 3 bases. Germline V gene data show CDR1 as MGHDK and CDR2 as SYGVNS. The CDR3 bases are TGTGCCAGCAGTACTCCGGACAGGTCTAATGAAAAACTGTTTTTT. It is translated as CASSTPDRSNEKLFF.

J is TRBJ2-1 and V is TRBV11-2, with TRBD2 matching over 8 bases. V dropped 1 base and J dropped 0; count of bases not matched to a gene: 11. CDR1 is SGHAT, CDR2 FQNNGV, per germline. The CDR3 loop spans 19 amino acids. The CDR3 is CASSLGRILAGSSYNEQFF. CDR3 DNA sequence: TGTGCCAGCAGCTTAGGTCGGATTTTAGCGGGAAGCTCCTACAATGAGCAGTTCTTC.

About this clonotype: A junction boundary mismatches the germline segment, possibly from a read error. The rearrangement links TRBV12-3 or TRBV12-4 to TRBJ2-2, with TRBD1 matching over 10 bases. This CDR3 is built from 17 residues. CDR3 loop: CASSLRDRGPNTVELFF. DNA for the CDR3: TGTGCCAGCAGTTTACGAGACAGGGGGCCCAACACCGTGGAGCTGTTTTTT.

The DNA of the CDR3 is TGCAGTGCAGCCCGGGGGGCTAGCGGGAGGAACAATGAGCAGTTCTTC. Protein sequence: CSAARGASGRNNEQFF. V gene TRBV20-1 combines with J gene TRBJ2-1; 11 bases are a match to TRBD2. Germline CDR1 and CDR2: DFQATT and SNEGSKA (reference sequence). The CDR3 is 16 amino acids. V dropped 6 bases and J dropped 5; count of bases not matched to a gene: 12.

In its sample, this clonotype was seen a few times. The chain combines TRBV29-1 with TRBJ1-2; D gene unclear. V lost 5 bases and J 8 bases, leaving 12 bases between the germline ends. There are 11 residues in the CDR3. CDR1 is SQVTM and CDR2 is ANQGSEA in the germline V gene. The CDR3 region is CSVPGVYGYTF. The DNA for the CDR3 is TGCAGCGTTCCCGGGGTATACGGCTACACCTTC.

Concerning this clonotype itself: The final CDR3 position lacks the conserved phenylalanine or tryptophan, pointing to a likely read error. The chain uses TRBV28 and TRBJ1-2, with 8 positions matching TRBD1. Germline trimming cut 6 bases from V and 4 bases from J; bases unmatched to any gene: 10. The CDR3 has 15 residues. Germline CDR1 is MDHEN and CDR2 is SYDVKM. As DNA, the CDR3 is TGTGCCAGCAGCCGACAGGGGCCCCCGCTCTATGGCTACACCTAC. Translating gives CASSRQGPPLYGYTY.

V usage is TRBV28 and J usage is TRBJ2-1, with a weak D call TRBD2 (6 bases). V dropped 5 bases and J dropped 2 bases, with 13 bases sitting between them. The CDR3 is 15 residues long. CDR1 is MDHEN, CDR2 SYDVKM, per germline. This chain's CDR3 is CASSILASTYNEQFF. CDR3 coding DNA: TGTGCCAGCAGTATACTAGCAAGCACCTACAATGAGCAGTTCTTC. The variable domain in full, with the rest retrieved from reference TRBV28 and TRBJ2-1, is DVKVTQSSRYLVKRTGEKVFLECVQDMDHENMFWYRQDPGLGLRLIYFSYDVKMKEKGDIPEGYSVSREKKERFSLILESASTNQTSMYLCASSILASTYNEQFFGPGTRLTVL.

This clonotype has only a few counts. The CDR3 loop reads CASSPGGVRNEKLFF. In nucleotides, the CDR3 is TGTGCCAGTAGTCCAGGGGGCGTACGAAATGAAAAACTGTTTTTT. The chain has TRBV19 and TRBJ1-4, with 8 bases identical to TRBD1. V shed 5 bases, J shed 5 bases, and the junction held 7 bases outside the gene matches. CDR1 is LNHDA and CDR2 is SQIVND in the germline V gene (reference sequence). This CDR3 region has 15 residues.

This clonotype was counted at least ten times. The rearrangement links TRBV7-2 to TRBJ2-7, with 7 nucleotides matching TRBD1. Looked up from germline, CDR1 is SGHTA and CDR2 is FQGNSA. The trim removed 4 bases at V and 1 base at J, leaving 7 bases unmatched. The CDR3 sequence is 15 residues long. Here the CDR3 DNA reads TGTGCCAGCAGCTCGCCGGGACAGCGATCCTACGAGCAGTACTTC. Protein: CASSSPGQRSYEQYF. Full variable domain (rest looked up from reference TRBV7-2 and TRBJ2-7): GAGVSQSPSNKVTEKGKDVELRCDPISGHTALYWYRQSLGQGLEFLIYFQGNSAPDKSGLPSDRFSAERTGGSVSTLTIQRTQQEDSAVYLCASSSPGQRSYEQYFGPGTRLTVT.

The chain is built from TRBV2 and TRBJ1-1; D gene unclear. The CDR3 has 11 residues. Between the trimmed V and J ends, which lost 8 bases and 3 bases, there was a span of 7 bases. Germline assignment: CDR1 SNHLY and CDR2 FYNNEI. CDR3 bases: TGTGCCAGCCGGAGGTACACTGAAGCTTTCTTT. Protein product: CASRRYTEAFF. Supplemented by reference TRBV2 and TRBJ1-1, the full variable domain reads EPEVTQTPSHQVTQMGQEVILRCVPISNHLYFYWYRQILGQKVEFLVSFYNNEISEKSEIFDDQFSVERPDGSNFTLKIRSTKLEDSAMYFCASRRYTEAFFGQGTRLTVV.

The chain links TRBV12-3 or TRBV12-4 to TRBJ2-3, with TRBD1 matching over 8 bases. Trimming at V came to 5 bases and at J to 4 bases, leaving 11 bases not matched to a gene. The CDR3 runs 16 residues. CDR3 DNA: TGTGCCAGCAGTCCGACGGGACAGGTAACGGCAGATACGCAGTATTTT. As protein: CASSPTGQVTADTQYF.

This clonotype appeared a few times. This chain links TRBV28 with TRBJ1-4; TRBD1 matches at 8 bases. Germline values: CDR1 MDHEN, CDR2 SYDVKM. The CDR3 has 13 residues. V lost 7 bases, J lost 14 bases, and 12 bases stayed unmatched. CDR3 residues: CASTLDRVGTLFF. The CDR3 DNA is TGTGCCAGCACCCTGGACAGGGTCGGGACCCTGTTTTTT.

This clonotype was observed at least ten times. The chain recombines TRBV7-2 with TRBJ1-5, with 10 positions matching TRBD1. The CDR3 extends over 16 amino acids. CDR1 and CDR2 (germline): SGHTA, FQGNSA. Losses at the gene ends were 4 bases for V and 5 bases for J; bases not matched to a gene: 8. DNA of the CDR3: TGTGCCAGCAGCTCCCCGGGACAGGGGATTCATCAGCCCCAGCATTTT. Translated: CASSSPGQGIHQPQHF.

The rearrangement uses TRBV7-6 and TRBJ1-4; D remains ambiguous. This CDR3 region has 14 residues. Trimming took off 1 base at V and 4 bases at J, with 7 bases between the two ends. Germline V gives CDR1 SGHVS, CDR2 FNYEAQ. The CDR3 protein is CASSLEPNNEKLFF. Here the CDR3 DNA reads TGTGCCAGCAGCTTAGAGCCAAATAATGAAAAACTGTTTTTT.